The T cell receptor (beta chain) described here comes from a study of T-cell memory formation after mild COVID-19. As for the study in general: Largely, the TCR clusters proved donor specific.

TCRdb reanalysed the 5' RACE reads using MiXCR and keeps one entry per CDR3 protein. The sample shows 500,000 to 600,000 distinct CDR3 sequences, 18% of them seen only once. This CDR3 has 15 residues. Germline assignment: CDR1 LGHNA and CDR2 YSLEER. V lost 3 bases to trimming and J lost 4 bases; unmatched junction nucleotides: 8. Source material: PBMCs or a T cell subset sorted from them (not recorded which). This TCR was sampled from an adult woman who had mild COVID-19 (a few samples of this study predate the infection). Cell type and time point are not known. The rearrangement joins TRBV4-3 to TRBJ2-7; 8 bases map to TRBD1. The CDR3 here is CASSHGVQGAYEQYF. For the CDR3, the DNA is TGCGCCAGCAGCCACGGAGTCCAGGGGGCTTACGAGCAGTACTTC.